This TCR beta chain was identified in a study of blood T cell repertoires in COVID-19. Study-wide background: Acute and convalescent COVID-19 samples came from the United States, Italy and Spain. Sources were T cells, B-cell-depleted T cells, or PBMCs; the material itself was cDNA or gDNA.

CDR1 is WSHSY, CDR2 SAAADI, per germline. V lost 6 bases to trimming and J lost 2 bases; unmatched junction nucleotides: 2. The CDR3 runs to 13 residues. Original processing methods: Amplified reference gene primers provided the basis for estimating nucleated cell counts. Sequenced by immunoSEQ multiplex PCR; TCRdb stores in-frame clones only, minus some. The V and J calls and the clone size are those of that table, but D and trimming were determined from the DNA. The sample yields around 70,000 clones, roughly 82% seen once. The rearrangement uses TRBV10-2 and TRBJ2-3, with TRBD2 identical over 7 bases. Sequenced input: peripheral blood. This clonotype originated in a man aged 55 to 70 with acute or convalescent COVID-19. The CDR3 here is CASRRDYTDTQYF. The CDR3, as DNA: TGCGCCAGCAGACGGGACTACACAGATACGCAGTATTTT.